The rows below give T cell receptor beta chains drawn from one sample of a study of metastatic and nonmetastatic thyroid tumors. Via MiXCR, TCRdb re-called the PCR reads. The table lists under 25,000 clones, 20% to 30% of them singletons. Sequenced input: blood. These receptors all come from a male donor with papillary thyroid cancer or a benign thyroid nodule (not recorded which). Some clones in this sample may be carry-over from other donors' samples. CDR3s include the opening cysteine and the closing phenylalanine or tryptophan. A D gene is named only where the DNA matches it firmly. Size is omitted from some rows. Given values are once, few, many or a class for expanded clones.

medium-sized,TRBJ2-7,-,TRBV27,TGTGCCAGCAGTTCAAGTTACGAGCAGTACTTC,CASSSSYEQYF
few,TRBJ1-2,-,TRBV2,TGTGCCAGCAGTGCCCAGAATCACTACACCTTC,CASSAQNHYTF
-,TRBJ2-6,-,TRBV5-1,TGCGCCAGCAGCTTGGACGCCCAGGGCTCTGGGGCCAACGTCCTGACTTTC,CASSLDAQGSGANVLTF
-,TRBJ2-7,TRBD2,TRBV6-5,TGTGCCAGCAGTTTGGGACTAGCCTACGAGCAGTACTTC,CASSLGLAYEQYF
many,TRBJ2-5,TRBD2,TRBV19,TGTGCCAGTCGGACTAGCGGCGGAGAGACCCAGTACTTC,CASRTSGGETQYF
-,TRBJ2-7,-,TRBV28,TGTGCCAGCAGTTCCCCATTTGGGGGGACCTACGAGCAGTACTTC,CASSSPFGGTYEQYF
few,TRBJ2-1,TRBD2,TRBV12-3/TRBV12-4,TGTGCCAGCAGCGCTATGAGCGGGAGCGATGAGCAGTTCTTC,CASSAMSGSDEQFF
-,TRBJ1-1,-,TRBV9,TGTGCCAGCAGCGTAGGGGGGACCGAAGCTTTCTTT,CASSVGGTEAFF
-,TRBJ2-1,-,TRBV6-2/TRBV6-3,TGTGCCAGCAGTTACTCGAACAGATACAATGAGCAGTTCTTC,CASSYSNRYNEQFF
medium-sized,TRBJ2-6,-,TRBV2,TGTGCCAGCGCCCATACGGCTCGGGGCAGGGGCTCTGGGGCCAACGTCCTGACTTTC,CASAHTARGRGSGANVLTF
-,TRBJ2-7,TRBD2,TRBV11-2,TGTGCCAGCAGCAACGGGAGACTAGCGGGGTACGAGCAGTACTTC,CASSNGRLAGYEQYF
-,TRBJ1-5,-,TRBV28,TGTGCCGGCGCCAGAGACAATCAGCCCCAGCATTTT,CAGARDNQPQHF
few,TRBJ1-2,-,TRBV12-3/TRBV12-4,TGTGCCAGCTCCTCGGGGCCGGGGAACTATGGCTACACCTTC,CASSSGPGNYGYTF
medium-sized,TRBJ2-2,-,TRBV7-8,TGTGCCAGCAGCTTATTAGGGGGCACCGGGGAGCTGTTTTTT,CASSLLGGTGELFF
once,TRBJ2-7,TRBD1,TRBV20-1,TGCAGTGCGAGTTCCCCACAGGGGGACTACGAGCAGTACTTC,CSASSPQGDYEQYF
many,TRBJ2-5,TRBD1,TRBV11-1,TGTGCCAGCAGCTCCCGACGCAGGGGACAGGGTAGGGGAGAGACCCAGTACTTC,CASSSRRRGQGRGETQYF
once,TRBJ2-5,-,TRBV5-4,TGTGCCAGCAGCTTGGGCAGGTTTGAGACCCAGTACTTC,CASSLGRFETQYF
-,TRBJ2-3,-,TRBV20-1,TGCAGTGCGTTCAGATTCCGGGGGTCAGGCACAGATACGCAGTATTTT,CSAFRFRGSGTDTQYF
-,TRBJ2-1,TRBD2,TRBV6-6,TGTGCCAGCAGTTACTCGGTAGCGGGAGAGGGAGAGCAGTTCTTC,CASSYSVAGEGEQFF
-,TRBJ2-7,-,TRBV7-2,TGTGCCAGCAGCTTACCTGGGAAAATCTACGAGCAGTACTTC,CASSLPGKIYEQYF
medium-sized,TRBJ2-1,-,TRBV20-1,TGCAGTGCTAGACCACCATACTCCTACAATGAGCAGTTCTTC,CSARPPYSYNEQFF
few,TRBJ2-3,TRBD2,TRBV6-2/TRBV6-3,TGTGCCAGCACCCAGACTAGCGGGGAAACAGATACGCAGTATTTT,CASTQTSGETDTQYF
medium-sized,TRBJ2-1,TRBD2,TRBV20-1,TGCAGTGCTAGAAAAAAGCGGGGGGACGAAGCCCATCTCAATGAGCAGTTCTTC,CSARKKRGDEAHLNEQFF
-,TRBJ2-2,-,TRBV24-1,TGTGCCACCAGTGACCCGAACGACGGACCCACCGGGGAGCTGTTTTTT,CATSDPNDGPTGELFF
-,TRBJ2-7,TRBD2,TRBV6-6,TGTGCCAGCAGTTACTCCTGGACTAGCGGGGTAGACGAGCAGTACTTC,CASSYSWTSGVDEQYF
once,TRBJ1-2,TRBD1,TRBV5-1,TGCGCCAGCAGCTTGAACCGGGACAGGGGAGGCTACACCTTC,CASSLNRDRGGYTF
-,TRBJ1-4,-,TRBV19,TGTGCCAGTACGGAACGGGGCCAGGGAGGAAAACTGTTTTTT,CASTERGQGGKLFF
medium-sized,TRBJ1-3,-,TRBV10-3,TGTGCCATCGGCGGCGGAGACACCATATATTTT,CAIGGGDTIYF
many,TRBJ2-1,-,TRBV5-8,TGTGCCAGCAGCGGACTACAGGGTCGCCCCTACAATGAGCAGTTCTTC,CASSGLQGRPYNEQFF
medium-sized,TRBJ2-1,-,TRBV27,TGTGCCAGCAGTGGATTCACTGGCAATGAGCAGTTCTTC,CASSGFTGNEQFF
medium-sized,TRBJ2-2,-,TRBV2,TGTGCCAGCAGTGTAGGGGTTGGAACCGGGGAGCTGTTTTTT,CASSVGVGTGELFF
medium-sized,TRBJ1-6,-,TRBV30,TGTGCCTGGAGTGTTAGGGGCCCAGGGTCACCCCTCCACTTT,CAWSVRGPGSPLHF
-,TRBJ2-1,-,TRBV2,TGTGCCAGCAGTGGTGAGGGTGTAGTCTCCTACAATGAGCAGTTCTTC,CASSGEGVVSYNEQFF
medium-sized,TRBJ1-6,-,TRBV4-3,TGCGCCAGCAGCCAAGATTATTACGGGAATTCACCCCTCCACTTT,CASSQDYYGNSPLHF
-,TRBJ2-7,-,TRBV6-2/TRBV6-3,TGTGCCAGCAGTTACGGCAGATCTGGGTTCGAGCAGTACTTC,CASSYGRSGFEQYF
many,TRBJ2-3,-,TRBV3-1,TGTGCCAGCAGCCAAGTTGCAGGTGCAGATACGCAGTATTTT,CASSQVAGADTQYF
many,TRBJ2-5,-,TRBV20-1,TGCAGTGGGAGGGGGCAAGAGACCCAGTACTTC,CSGRGQETQYF
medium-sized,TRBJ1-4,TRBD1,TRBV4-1,TGCGCCAGCAGCCAACCTACAGGGGGCCGAGGGGATGAAAAACTGTTTTTT,CASSQPTGGRGDEKLFF
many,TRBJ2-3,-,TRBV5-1,TGCGCCAGCAGCAGAAGCACGGGACAAGATACGCAGTATTTT,CASSRSTGQDTQYF
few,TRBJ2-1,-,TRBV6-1,TGTGCCAGCAGCGATAGCGGCACGTCCTACAATGAGCAGTTCTTC,CASSDSGTSYNEQFF
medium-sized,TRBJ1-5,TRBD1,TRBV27,TGTGCCAGCAGTTCGAGACAGGGGTTGTTGCGGCCCCAGCATTTT,CASSSRQGLLRPQHF
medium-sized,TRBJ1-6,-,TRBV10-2,TGCGCCAGCGGGGACGGCAGTACCGGGTATTCACCCCTCCACTTT,CASGDGSTGYSPLHF
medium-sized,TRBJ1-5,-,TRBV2,TGTGCCAGCAGTGGGGGGTATAGCAATCAGCCCCAGCATTTT,CASSGGYSNQPQHF
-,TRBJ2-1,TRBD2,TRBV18,TGTGCCAGCTCACCTTGGACTAGCGGGAATGAGCAGTTCTTC,CASSPWTSGNEQFF
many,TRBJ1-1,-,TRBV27,TGTGCCAGCAGTTTCAGCAGGTCCACTGAAGCTTTCTTT,CASSFSRSTEAFF
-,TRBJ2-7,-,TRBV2,TGTGCCACCTCCGGAGGACCTGACGAGCAGTACTTC,CATSGGPDEQYF
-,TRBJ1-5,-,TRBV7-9,TGTGCCAGCGGTGATAGCAATCAGCCCCAGCATTTT,CASGDSNQPQHF
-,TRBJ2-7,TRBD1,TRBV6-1,TGTGCCAGCAGTTCGGGACAGGGGGCAAACGAGCAGTACTTC,CASSSGQGANEQYF
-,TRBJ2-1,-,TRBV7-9,TGTGCCAGCAGCTTAGAACGTGATCAGTTCTTC,CASSLERDQFF
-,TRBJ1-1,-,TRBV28,TGTGCCAGCACCCTGGGGGTTACTGAAGCTTTCTTT,CASTLGVTEAFF
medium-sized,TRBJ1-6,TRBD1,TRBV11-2,TGTGCCAGCAGCTTAGGGGGACAGACAACACCCCTCCACTTT,CASSLGGQTTPLHF
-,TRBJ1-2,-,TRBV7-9,TGTGCCAGCAGCTTAGAGACGGTGGGAGGCTATGGCTACACCTTC,CASSLETVGGYGYTF